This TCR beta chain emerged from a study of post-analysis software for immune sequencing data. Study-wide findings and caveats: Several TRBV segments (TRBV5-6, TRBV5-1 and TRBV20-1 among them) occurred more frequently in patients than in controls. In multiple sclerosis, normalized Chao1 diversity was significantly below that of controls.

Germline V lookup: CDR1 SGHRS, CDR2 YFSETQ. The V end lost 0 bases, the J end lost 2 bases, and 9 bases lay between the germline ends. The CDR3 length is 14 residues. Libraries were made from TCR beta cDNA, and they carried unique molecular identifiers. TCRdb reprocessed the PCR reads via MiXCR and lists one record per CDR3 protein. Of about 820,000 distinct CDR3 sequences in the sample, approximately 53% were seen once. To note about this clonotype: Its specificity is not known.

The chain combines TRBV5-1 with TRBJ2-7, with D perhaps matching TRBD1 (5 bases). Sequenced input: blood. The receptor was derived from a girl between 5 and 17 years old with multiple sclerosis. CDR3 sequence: CASSLEGVAYEQYF. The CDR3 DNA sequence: TGCGCCAGCAGCTTGGAAGGGGTGGCCTACGAGCAGTACTTC.